These 11 T cell receptor beta chains came from one sample sequenced in a study of beta chain features in type 1 diabetes. Study conclusions and caveats: Among all four CD4+ subsets, Type 1 diabetes patients had TCRB CDR3s that were moderately but significantly shorter.

The isolated RNA, all of it, was reverse transcribed, so expressed TCRB transcripts were what got sequenced. Assay used: immunoSEQ multiplex PCR; TCRdb lists only in-frame clones, some missing. The sample records about 150,000 clones, about a tenth being singletons. These receptors lack a known antigen. Sequenced sample: central memory CD4+ T cells from blood. These TCRs come from a man younger than 40 with type 1 diabetes.

This clone was seen more than once but under ten times. J is TRBJ2-5 and V is TRBV18; the D is unclear. V was shortened by 4 bases and J by 5 bases, with 11 bases between the two germline ends. The CDR3 is made up of 13 amino acids. Germline CDR1 KGHSH, CDR2 LQKENI. The CDR3 DNA is TGTGCCAGCTCACTCACCCGTCGGGAGACCCAGTACTTC. Encoded protein: CASSLTRRETQYF.

This clone has just a few counts. The rearrangement uses TRBV6-5 and TRBJ2-1; TRBD2 aligns across 10 bases. The germline V gene has CDR1 MNHEY and CDR2 SVGAGI. The J segment lost 5 bases and the V segment lost 6 bases, leaving 7 bases of the junction unmatched. This CDR3 comprises 15 residues. The CDR3 region has the DNA TGTGCCAGCAGGTCCTCCGGGACTAGCGACAATGAGCAGTTCTTC. Amino acids: CASRSSGTSDNEQFF.

This rearrangement joins TRBV4-2 to TRBJ1-1, with D possibly being TRBD1 (6 bases). The CDR3 sequence is 15 residues long. The V end lost 0 bases, the J end lost 2 bases, and 10 bases lay between the germline ends. Germline V lookup: CDR1 LGHNA, CDR2 YNFKEQ. CDR3 in amino acids: CASSQESGGNTEAFF. The CDR3 nucleotides are TGTGCCAGCAGCCAAGAGTCTGGGGGCAACACTGAAGCTTTCTTT.

This clone was counted only a few times. The chain joins TRBV5-1 to TRBJ2-2; a possible D gene is TRBD2 (6 bases). The germline gives CDR1 SGHRS, CDR2 YFSETQ. V shed 5 bases and J shed 6 bases, with 17 bases lying between them. The CDR3 contains 15 residues. CDR3 sequence reads: CASRDGSSVSGELFF. CDR3 DNA: TGCGCCAGCAGGGACGGCTCTAGCGTCTCCGGGGAGCTGTTTTTT. The variable domain in full, completed from reference TRBV5-1 and TRBJ2-2, reads KAGVTQTPRYLIKTRGQQVTLSCSPISGHRSVSWYQQTPGQGLQFLFEYFSETQRNKGNFPGRFSGRQFSNSRSEMNVSTLELGDSALYLCASRDGSSVSGELFFGEGSRLTVL.

This clone was counted a few times. The chain recombines TRBV9 with TRBJ1-2, with D possibly matching TRBD1 (6 bases). The V end was cut by 6 bases, the J end by 5 bases, with 17 bases between. This CDR3 has 14 residues. From germline, CDR1 is SGDLS and CDR2 YYNGEE. The CDR3 loop reads CASTTGTNIYGYTF. The CDR3 nucleotides are TGTGCCAGCACCACCGGGACAAACATATATGGCTACACCTTC.

The CDR3: CATSSVRTGAYEQYF. CDR3 bases: TGTGCCACCAGCAGCGTTCGGACAGGGGCCTACGAGCAGTACTTC. The rearrangement joins TRBV15 to TRBJ2-7; 9 nucleotides match TRBD1. The length of the CDR3 is 15 residues. CDR1 LNHNV and CDR2 YYDKDF come from the germline V gene (reference sequence). The ends lost 3 bases at V and 2 bases at J; junction bases unmatched: 5. Full variable domain (rest looked up from reference TRBV15 and TRBJ2-7): DAMVIQNPRYQVTQFGKPVTLSCSQTLNHNVMYWYQQKSSQAPKLLFHYYDKDFNNEADTPDNFQSRRPNTSFCFLDIRSPGLGDTAMYLCATSSVRTGAYEQYFGPGTRLTVT.

This clone was picked up a small number of times. This chain uses TRBV9 with TRBJ2-5; possible D gene TRBD2, 5 bases. Germline assignment: CDR1 SGDLS and CDR2 YYNGEE. The CDR3 sequence is 15 residues long. Trimming took 0 bases from V and 3 from J, leaving 12 bases between them. The chain's CDR3 is CASSVGRAGEETQYF. In DNA, the CDR3 is TGTGCCAGCAGCGTAGGTCGGGCCGGGGAAGAGACCCAGTACTTC.

This chain joins TRBV5-4 and TRBJ2-1, with 9 bases fitting TRBD2. Germline values: CDR1 SGHNT, CDR2 YYREEE (reference sequence). This CDR3 contains 14 residues. Trimming removed 2 bases from V and 7 bases from J; junction bases left unmatched: 4. The CDR3 sequence is CASSLIAGANEQFF. The CDR3 region has the DNA TGTGCCAGCAGCTTAATAGCGGGAGCGAATGAGCAGTTCTTC.

V and J are TRBV9 and TRBJ2-7, with a possible D match to TRBD2 (5 bases). Trimming removed 0 bases at V and 2 bases at J, with 27 bases between. CDR3 size: 20 residues. Germline lookup yields CDR1 SGDLS and CDR2 YYNGEE. CDR3 sequence reads: CASSVERGSAPETLPYEQYF. The CDR3 DNA follows: TGTGCCAGCAGCGTAGAGAGAGGGAGTGCACCCGAGACCCTTCCCTACGAGCAGTACTTC.

The CDR3 DNA reads as TGCAGCGCGTCCCAGGGGTCCGGCAATCAGCCCCAGCATTTT. The encoded protein is CSASQGSGNQPQHF. The chain joins TRBV29-1 to TRBJ1-5; D perhaps matches TRBD1 (6 bases). V dropped 7 bases and J dropped 2 bases, with 15 bases sitting between them. The CDR3 totals 14 residues. Germline CDR1 and CDR2: SQVTM and ANQGSEA.

Ten or more counts support this clone. The chain joins TRBV29-1 to TRBJ2-4, with 15 bases lining up with TRBD2. Looked up from germline, CDR1 is SQVTM and CDR2 is ANQGSEA. This CDR3 has 14 residues. V dropped 7 bases and J dropped 8; count of bases not matched to a gene: 6. The CDR3 DNA is TGCAGCGCATACGGACTAGCGGGAGGGGACATTCAGTACTTC. It translates to CSAYGLAGGDIQYF. The full variable domain, completed using reference TRBV29-1 and TRBJ2-4, is SAVISQKPSRDICQRGTSLTIQCQVDSQVTMMFWYRQQPGQSLTLIATANQGSEATYESGFVIDKFPISRPNLTFSTLTVSNMSPEDSSIYLCSAYGLAGGDIQYFGAGTRLSVL.